This entry concerns a single T cell receptor beta chain. This record comes from a study of blood T cell repertoires in COVID-19. The CDR3 has 16 amino acids. V gave up 6 bases and J gave up 0 bases; unmatched junction bases: 4. Germline V gene sequence: CDR1 LNHDA, CDR2 SQIVND (reference sequence). Profiling relied on immunoSEQ multiplex PCR, and the TCRdb table lists in-frame clones only, not all of them. This repertoire shows approximately 190,000 clones, around 83% found once; its top ten account for 5.5% to 7.5%. V is TRBV19 and J is TRBJ1-6; TRBD1 matches 8 bases. The source is a woman between 35 and 50 years old with acute or convalescent COVID-19. The source material was peripheral blood. The CDR3 sequence: CASSGQGSSYNSPLHF. In nucleotides, the CDR3 is TGTGCCAGTAGCGGACAGGGTAGCTCCTATAATTCACCCCTCCACTTT.